The clone carrying this TCR beta chain occurred once. The sample is drawn from a study of blood T cell repertoires in COVID-19. Overall study: COVID-19 samples, acute and convalescent, were from the United States, Italy and Spain. In each case, the material was cDNA or gDNA derived from T cells, B-cell-depleted T cells, or PBMCs.

Under the authors' procedure: Estimates of nucleated cell counts were drawn from the amplification of reference gene primers. Data came from immunoSEQ multiplex PCR; TCRdb stores just in-frame clones and leaves some out. D and trimming were read from the DNA, whereas the V and J calls and clone size are those reported in that table. Of about 380,000 clones in the sample, over 65% are singletons; the top ten hold about 1.2%. V shed 8 bases and J 0 bases; nucleotides not matched to a gene: 4. Germline loops: CDR1 MDHEN, CDR2 SYDVKM. The CDR3 has 14 residues. The sequencing input was peripheral blood. This TCR derives from a human donor with acute or convalescent COVID-19. The donor label of this sample is uncertain. V gene TRBV28 combines with J gene TRBJ1-5; TRBD1 aligns across 7 bases. The CDR3 loop reads CASRDSNSNQPQHF. CDR3 bases: TGTGCCAGCCGGGACAGTAATAGCAATCAGCCCCAGCATTTT.